This T cell receptor (beta chain) was recorded in a study of cytomegalovirus exposure and HLA in healthy donors. Per germline, CDR1 LNHDA and CDR2 SQIVND (reference sequence). This CDR3 is built from 17 residues. Trimming pared 2 bases from V and 2 bases from J, leaving 16 bases between. Generated by immunoSEQ multiplex PCR, the TCRdb table keeps only in-frame clones and is missing some. The sample has about 150,000 clones; about 88% are singletons. The V gene is TRBV19, the J gene TRBJ1-5, with D unresolved. Sequencing used PBMCs. The clonotype comes from a man aged 18 to 35 in good health and CMV-seropositive. CDR3 loop: CASSILDGSGRNQPQHF. For the CDR3, the DNA is TGTGCCAGTAGTATATTAGACGGGTCTGGTCGCAATCAGCCCCAGCATTTT.